These 24 T cell receptor beta chains share one sample of origin, sequenced in a study of shared clonotypes between healthy human individuals. Measured with immunoSEQ multiplex PCR; TCRdb has only the in-frame clones, and not every one. The data contain around 2.5 million clones, approximately 93% of them seen just once; the ten biggest clones take up about 0.39%. Sample: naive CD4+ T cells from PBMCs. Stated subset: CD45RA+ positively selected. These receptors all stem from a man aged 18 to 30 in good health. Some clones in this sample may be carry-over from other donors' samples.

J is TRBJ2-7 and V is TRBV14; D call uncertain. V was trimmed by 4 bases and J by 0 bases, leaving 19 bases between them. This CDR3 comprises 17 residues. Germline V gene lookup returns CDR1 SGHDN and CDR2 FVKESK. CDR3 in DNA: TGTGCCAGCAGCCCCATTTCAGGATACCCCTTCTCCTACGAGCAGTACTTC. Encoded protein: CASSPISGYPFSYEQYF.

The rearrangement joins TRBV18 to TRBJ2-2; tentative D call: TRBD2 (5 bases). Germline V gives CDR1 KGHSH, CDR2 LQKENI. V was pared by 3 bases and J by 2 bases, with 16 bases between. CDR3 size: 17 residues. CDR3: CASSPKGLAANTGELFF. CDR3 coding DNA: TGTGCCAGCTCACCCAAGGGCCTAGCTGCTAACACCGGGGAGCTGTTTTTT.

This clone showed up just once. V is TRBV7-2 and J is TRBJ1-4, with D unclear. Germline loops: CDR1 SGHTA, CDR2 FQGNSA. The V and J ends lost 5 bases and 12 bases respectively, with 16 bases between them. The CDR3 is 13 amino acids. This CDR3 reads CASSPWEGSQLFF. CDR3 DNA sequence: TGTGCCAGCAGCCCATGGGAGGGTAGTCAACTGTTTTTT.

The V gene is TRBV6-4, the J gene TRBJ2-1; possibly TRBD2 for D (6 bases). Germline CDR1 and CDR2: MRHNA and SNTAGT. The CDR3 contains 17 residues. The ends were cut back, 5 bases at V and 7 bases at J, with 24 bases in the middle. This CDR3 reads CASSKIPGGTPLNEQFF. CDR3 nucleotide sequence: TGTGCCAGCAGTAAGATTCCGGGCGGGACTCCTTTGAATGAGCAGTTCTTC.

DNA for the CDR3: TGTGCCAGCAGCCTTACAAGACGGCAGGGGGCTGGCGGCTACACCTTC. Translation: CASSLTRRQGAGGYTF. This chain connects TRBV5-4 to TRBJ1-2, with TRBD1 identical over 8 bases. Per germline, CDR1 SGHNT and CDR2 YYREEE (reference sequence). V dropped 4 bases and J dropped 8; count of bases not matched to a gene: 16. This CDR3 is 16 amino acids long. Supplemented by reference TRBV5-4 and TRBJ1-2, the full variable domain reads ETGVTQSPTHLIKTRGQQVTLRCSSQSGHNTVSWYQQALGQGPQFIFQYYREEENGRGNFPPRFSGLQFPNYSSELNVNALELDDSALYLCASSLTRRQGAGGYTFGSGTRLTVV.

The chain is built from TRBV7-9 and TRBJ2-1; the match to TRBD2 covers 7 bases. The J segment lost 3 bases and the V segment lost 5 bases, leaving 13 bases of the junction unmatched. The CDR3 runs 17 residues. CDR1 and CDR2 from the germline V gene are SEHNR and FQNEAQ (reference sequence). For the CDR3, the DNA is TGTGCCAGCAGCAAAAAGGGGTGGCTAGCGGACTACAATGAGCAGTTCTTC. Protein sequence: CASSKKGWLADYNEQFF.

CDR3 coding DNA: TGTGCCAGCAGCCCCGAGGGTTTCGGGGAGCTGTTTTTT. Amino acid sequence: CASSPEGFGELFF. The chain recombines TRBV7-9 with TRBJ2-2; perhaps TRBD2 as D (5 bases). The CDR3 runs to 13 residues. Trimming cost V 5 bases and J 7 bases, with 11 bases left between them. CDR1 is SEHNR, CDR2 FQNEAQ, per germline (reference sequence). The full variable domain, completed using reference TRBV7-9 and TRBJ2-2, is DTGVSQNPRHKITKRGQNVTFRCDPISEHNRLYWYRQTLGQGPEFLTYFQNEAQLEKSRLLSDRFSAERPKGSFSTLEIQRTEQGDSAMYLCASSPEGFGELFFGEGSRLTVL.

The chain has TRBV6-5 and TRBJ1-1; the D is unclear. From germline, CDR1 is MNHEY and CDR2 SVGAGI. V dropped 6 bases and J dropped 8 bases, with 16 bases sitting between them. The CDR3 extends over 13 amino acids. CDR3 residues: CASRPFYGPEAFF. In nucleotides, the CDR3 is TGTGCCAGCAGGCCTTTTTATGGCCCAGAAGCTTTCTTT.

This clone has only a few counts. The chain carries TRBV7-8 and TRBJ1-1; possible D gene TRBD1, 5 bases. V was shortened by 3 bases and J by 5 bases, with 10 bases between the two germline ends. This CDR3 is built from 13 residues. Germline V lookup: CDR1 SGHVS, CDR2 FQNEAQ. CDR3 DNA sequence: TGTGCCAGCAGCTTCTTTCAGGGAACTGAAGCTTTCTTT. Encoded protein: CASSFFQGTEAFF.

The gene calls are TRBV4-1 and TRBJ1-1; tentative D call: TRBD1 (5 bases). Germline V gene sequence: CDR1 MGHRA, CDR2 YSYEKL. The V gene lost 5 bases and the J gene lost 8 bases, with 15 bases spanning the gap. There are 13 residues in the CDR3. The CDR3 loop is CASSSADKLEAFF. The CDR3 nucleotides are TGCGCCAGCAGCTCGGCGGACAAACTCGAAGCTTTCTTT.

The rearrangement joins TRBV7-2 to TRBJ2-7; TRBD2 matches 7 bases. CDR1 SGHTA and CDR2 FQGNSA come from the germline V gene. With V trimmed by 5 bases and J by 2 bases, 6 bases remained unmatched. The CDR3 is 14 amino acids. In nucleotides, the CDR3 is TGTGCCAGCAGCCAGAGGGCGGGGGCCTACGAGCAGTACTTC. It specifies CASSQRAGAYEQYF.

This clone was seen a few times. The genes are TRBV29-1 and TRBJ1-1; D remains unclear. Trimming removed 0 bases at V and 1 base at J, with 6 bases between. The CDR3 length is 13 residues. Per germline, CDR1 SQVTM and CDR2 ANQGSEA. CDR3 nucleotides: TGCAGCGTTGAAGATCAAGGGAACACTGAAGCTTTCTTT. Translated, it gives CSVEDQGNTEAFF.

Worth noting for this clone: Within the sample, other DNA sequences also encode this same CDR3. This chain uses TRBV7-3 with TRBJ2-3; tentative D call: TRBD2 (6 bases). The CDR3 length is 14 residues. Trimming pared 5 bases from V and 0 bases from J, leaving 9 bases between. Per germline, CDR1 SGHTA and CDR2 FQGTGA. CDR3 protein: CASSLAGSTDTQYF. The CDR3 coding sequence is TGTGCCAGCAGCCTGGCGGGGAGCACAGATACGCAGTATTTT.

This clone was detected once. This chain connects TRBV5-1 to TRBJ2-2; D ambiguous. Trimming pared 1 base from V and 0 bases from J, leaving 7 bases between. The germline V gene encodes CDR1 SGHRS and CDR2 YFSETQ. The CDR3 has 15 residues. This chain's CDR3 is CASSLTQSNTGELFF. CDR3 in DNA: TGCGCCAGCAGCTTGACTCAGTCGAACACCGGGGAGCTGTTTTTT.

The CDR3 coding sequence is TGCAGCGTTGGAAGTTTCAGGGGCAGGTATGGTGAGCAGTTCTTC. It specifies CSVGSFRGRYGEQFF. The chain combines TRBV29-1 with TRBJ2-1; TRBD1 might be the D (6 bases). The CDR3 sequence is 15 residues long. Trimming took off 4 bases at V and 9 bases at J, with 22 bases between the two ends. Germline CDR1 SQVTM, CDR2 ANQGSEA.

Concerning this clone itself: Other DNA sequences in the same sample also yield this CDR3. J is TRBJ1-2 and V is TRBV4-1, with a tentative D call TRBD1 (5 bases). The CDR3 has 15 residues. Looked up from germline, CDR1 is MGHRA and CDR2 is YSYEKL. Trimming left V 4 bases short and J 0 bases short, with 12 bases between. The CDR3 is CASSPQGTTNYGYTF. The CDR3 DNA follows: TGCGCCAGCAGCCCGCAGGGTACAACTAACTATGGCTACACCTTC.

The rearrangement uses TRBV6-5 and TRBJ1-1; D is ambiguous. Germline CDR1 reads MNHEY; CDR2 reads SVGAGI. There are 12 residues in the CDR3. The ends were cut back, 10 bases at V and 2 bases at J, with 11 bases in the middle. The CDR3 spells CATRRINTEAFF. The CDR3, as DNA: TGTGCCACCAGGAGGATTAACACTGAAGCTTTCTTT.

The V gene is TRBV9, the J gene TRBJ1-1; perhaps TRBD1 as D (5 bases). Germline V lookup: CDR1 SGDLS, CDR2 YYNGEE. Trimming removed 4 bases at V and 3 bases at J, with 16 bases between. The CDR3 has 15 residues. CDR3 nucleotide sequence: TGTGCCAGCAGCTTAGCGGGGCGGATGGACACTGAAGCTTTCTTT. Translating it yields CASSLAGRMDTEAFF. Drawing the rest from reference TRBV9 and TRBJ1-1, the complete variable domain is DSGVTQTPKHLITATGQRVTLRCSPRSGDLSVYWYQQSLDQGLQFLIQYYNGEERAKGNILERFSAQQFPDLHSELNLSSLELGDSALYFCASSLAGRMDTEAFFGQGTRLTVV.

As concerns this clone: The same CDR3 can be traced to other DNA sequences in this sample. The V call is TRBV30, the J call TRBJ1-4; D is unresolved. The CDR3 spans 14 residues. Between the trimmed V and J ends, which lost 0 bases and 0 bases, there was a span of 5 bases. Per the germline V gene, CDR1 is GTSNPN and CDR2 is SVGIG (reference sequence). The CDR3 nucleotides are TGTGCCTGGAGTGTTCTTGCAACTAATGAAAAACTGTTTTTT. It yields the protein CAWSVLATNEKLFF.

The count of this clone is one. V is TRBV28 and J is TRBJ1-5; D is unresolved. Per germline, CDR1 MDHEN and CDR2 SYDVKM. The V end lost 7 bases, the J end lost 8 bases, and 18 bases lay between the germline ends. There are 14 residues in the CDR3. The CDR3 reads CASTPLSATEPQHF. CDR3 coding DNA: TGTGCCAGCACCCCCTTATCGGCTACCGAGCCCCAGCATTTT.

Written as DNA, the CDR3 is TGTGCCACCAGCAGGACAGGGCCCTCCTACGAGCAGTACTTC. It translates to CATSRTGPSYEQYF. V gene TRBV15 combines with J gene TRBJ2-7, with 7 bases identical to TRBD1. V gave up 3 bases and J gave up 0 bases; unmatched junction bases: 2. The germline CDR1 and CDR2 sequences are LNHNV and YYDKDF (reference sequence). This CDR3 contains 14 residues.

Details on this clone: In the same sample, other DNA sequences code for this CDR3. The chain combines TRBV15 with TRBJ2-7; 7 nucleotides line up with TRBD2. The CDR3 is made up of 14 amino acids. CDR1 is LNHNV and CDR2 is YYDKDF in the germline V gene (reference sequence). V trimming: 0 bases; J trimming: 4 bases; junction bases outside the gene matches: 3. CDR3 region: CATSREGGSYEQYF. The CDR3 bases are TGTGCCACCAGCAGAGAGGGCGGGAGTTACGAGCAGTACTTC. Together with reference TRBV15 and TRBJ2-7, the CDR3 gives the full variable domain: DAMVIQNPRYQVTQFGKPVTLSCSQTLNHNVMYWYQQKSSQAPKLLFHYYDKDFNNEADTPDNFQSRRPNTSFCFLDIRSPGLGDTAMYLCATSREGGSYEQYFGPGTRLTVT.

The genes are TRBV7-2 and TRBJ2-2; the D is unclear. Germline assignment: CDR1 SGHTA and CDR2 FQGNSA. The ends were cut back, 5 bases at V and 4 bases at J, with 20 bases in the middle. The CDR3 runs 17 residues. The CDR3 loop reads CASSHRASPDGTGELFF. The CDR3 coding sequence is TGTGCCAGCAGCCATAGAGCTTCCCCGGACGGCACCGGGGAGCTGTTTTTT. Variable domain in full (rest from reference TRBV7-2 and TRBJ2-2): GAGVSQSPSNKVTEKGKDVELRCDPISGHTALYWYRQSLGQGLEFLIYFQGNSAPDKSGLPSDRFSAERTGGSVSTLTIQRTQQEDSAVYLCASSHRASPDGTGELFFGEGSRLTVL.

The chain has TRBV6-5 and TRBJ2-3; maybe TRBD2 (6 bases). The CDR3 loop spans 14 amino acids. With 5 bases removed from V and 2 bases from J, the gap between germline ends came to 11 bases. The V gene's germline CDR1 is MNHEY and CDR2 SVGAGI. The CDR3 reads CASSTRENTDTQYF. The CDR3 DNA reads TGTGCCAGCAGTACTCGGGAGAACACAGATACGCAGTATTTT.